The 15 T cell receptor beta chains below all came from one sample that was sequenced in a study of OX40 agonist ivuxolimab in advanced cancers. This table comes from immunoSEQ multiplex PCR, and its TCRdb copy is limited to in-frame clones, with some not included. The top ten hold 9.5% to 15% of the sample, which has fewer than 55,000 clones, over 80% seen once. The sequenced sample was CD4+ or CD8+ T cells sorted from blood, obtained in a trial of the OX40 agonist ivuxolimab. These receptors were obtained from an adult with an advanced solid tumor such as melanoma, head and neck, liver or kidney cancer.

For this clone: The sample has other DNA sequences that encode this CDR3 too. V and J are TRBV9 and TRBJ2-3; tentatively, D is TRBD2 (6 bases). V lost 0 bases and J 3 bases, leaving 11 bases between the germline ends. The CDR3 is made up of 15 amino acids. Germline V CDR1 and CDR2: SGDLS, YYNGEE. The CDR3 loop reads CASSVGGIRTDTQYF. The CDR3 coding sequence is TGTGCCAGCAGCGTAGGCGGGATCCGGACAGATACGCAGTATTTT.

The chain links TRBV5-1 to TRBJ2-1, with TRBD1 matching 10 bases. This CDR3 spans 15 amino acids. Germline trimming cut 5 bases from V and 4 bases from J; bases unmatched to any gene: 6. Germline V gene data show CDR1 as SGHRS and CDR2 as YFSETQ. The CDR3 here is CASSNPGQGYNEQFF. In DNA, the CDR3 is TGCGCCAGCAGTAATCCGGGACAGGGGTACAATGAGCAGTTCTTC. Looking up the rest from reference TRBV5-1 and TRBJ2-1 gives the full variable domain: KAGVTQTPRYLIKTRGQQVTLSCSPISGHRSVSWYQQTPGQGLQFLFEYFSETQRNKGNFPGRFSGRQFSNSRSEMNVSTLELGDSALYLCASSNPGQGYNEQFFGPGTRLTVL.

This chain uses TRBV5-1 with TRBJ1-5; 7 nucleotides align to TRBD1. Germline V gene lookup returns CDR1 SGHRS and CDR2 YFSETQ. The CDR3 is made up of 15 amino acids. The trim removed 1 base at V and 5 bases at J, leaving 6 bases unmatched. CDR3 DNA sequence: TGCGCCAGCAGCTTGTACGGCCAGGGGGATCAGCCCCAGCATTTT. Translating it yields CASSLYGQGDQPQHF.

DNA for the CDR3: TGTGCCAGCAGCCCCCGACAGGGCCACACTGAAGCTTTCTTT. Translating it yields CASSPRQGHTEAFF. The chain employs TRBV7-8 and TRBJ1-1, with 7 nucleotides matching TRBD1. CDR1 is SGHVS and CDR2 is FQNEAQ in the germline V gene. V dropped 5 bases and J dropped 3; count of bases not matched to a gene: 6. The CDR3 runs 14 residues. Full variable domain (remainder filled in from reference TRBV7-8 and TRBJ1-1): GAGVSQSPRYKVAKRGQDVALRCDPISGHVSLFWYQQALGQGPEFLTYFQNEAQLDKSGLPSDRFFAERPEGSVSTLKIQRTQQEDSAVYLCASSPRQGHTEAFFGQGTRLTVV.

DNA of the CDR3: TGTGCCAGCAGCTTGCGACAGGGAATGAGCTACACCTTC. Residues: CASSLRQGMSYTF. This chain uses TRBV5-6 with TRBJ1-2, with TRBD1 matching over 7 bases. Losses at the gene ends were 1 base for V and 9 bases for J; bases not matched to a gene: 6. Germline V CDR1 and CDR2: SGHDT, YYEEEE. The CDR3 contains 13 residues.

This chain's CDR3 is CASSSGTAPLGYTF. CDR3 coding DNA: TGTGCCAGCAGTTCCGGGACAGCCCCTCTGGGCTACACCTTC. V and J are TRBV6-6 and TRBJ1-2, with 7 bases fitting TRBD1. Germline V gives CDR1 MNHNY, CDR2 SVGAGI (reference sequence). The CDR3 contains 14 residues. Trimming at V came to 4 bases and at J to 8 bases, leaving 10 bases not matched to a gene.

The V and J genes are TRBV7-6 and TRBJ2-3; D may be TRBD1 (6 bases). The CDR3 length is 14 residues. V was clipped by 3 bases and J by 2 bases, with 9 bases between them. CDR1 SGHVS and CDR2 FNYEAQ come from the germline V gene. The CDR3 region has the DNA TGTGCCAGCAGCTTGGGACAAACCACAGATACGCAGTATTTT. Translation gives CASSLGQTTDTQYF.

This chain connects TRBV9 to TRBJ2-5; 9 bases match TRBD1. This CDR3 has 13 amino acids. The J segment lost 3 bases and the V segment lost 7 bases, leaving 4 bases of the junction unmatched. The germline V gene has CDR1 SGDLS and CDR2 YYNGEE. The CDR3 sequence: CASGRTGEETQYF. CDR3 sequence (DNA): TGTGCCAGCGGGCGGACAGGGGAAGAGACCCAGTACTTC.

This chain uses TRBV7-8 with TRBJ1-2; perhaps TRBD1 as D (5 bases). Germline lookup yields CDR1 SGHVS and CDR2 FQNEAQ. The V end was cut by 5 bases, the J end by 2 bases, with 12 bases between. The CDR3 has 14 residues. CDR3 coding DNA: TGTGCCAGCAGCACATTAGGGGCCAACTATGGCTACACCTTC. It translates to CASSTLGANYGYTF.

The J gene is TRBJ2-3, the V gene TRBV28; D unclear. CDR1 is MDHEN, CDR2 SYDVKM, per germline. This CDR3 region has 12 residues. The CDR3, as DNA: TGTGTTAGCCAAGCTCACACAGATACGCAGTATTTT. Residues: CVSQAHTDTQYF. Using reference TRBV28 and TRBJ2-3 for the parts outside the CDR3, the full variable domain is DVKVTQSSRYLVKRTGEKVFLECVQDMDHENMFWYRQDPGLGLRLIYFSYDVKMKEKGDIPEGYSVSREKKERFSLILESASTNQTSMYLCVSQAHTDTQYFGPGTRLTVL.

The genes are TRBV4-1 and TRBJ1-6; weak D call: TRBD1 (6 bases). V lost 1 base and J lost 11, with 15 bases in between. The CDR3 is 15 residues long. Per germline, CDR1 MGHRA and CDR2 YSYEKL. The CDR3 spells CASSQVGGTGPPLHF. The CDR3 nucleotides read TGCGCCAGCAGCCAAGTAGGGGGTACGGGTCCACCCCTCCACTTT.

The chain uses TRBV28 and TRBJ2-3; D remains unclear. Deletions cut 4 bases from V and 5 bases from J, with 16 bases between. The CDR3 covers 15 residues. Germline CDR1 is MDHEN and CDR2 is SYDVKM. The CDR3 coding sequence is TGTGCCAGCAGTTACCGGGCCACCTCGGGAGATACGCAGTATTTT. It is translated as CASSYRATSGDTQYF.

V usage is TRBV28 and J usage is TRBJ1-2; maybe TRBD1 (5 bases). The V and J ends lost 2 bases and 4 bases respectively, with 17 bases between them. CDR3 length equals 16 residues. Germline V gives CDR1 MDHEN, CDR2 SYDVKM. The CDR3 coding sequence is TGTGCCAGCAGTTTAACCGCGGGGCAGTGGGTCTATGGCTACACCTTC. It is translated as CASSLTAGQWVYGYTF.

V and J are TRBV7-2 and TRBJ2-2; D perhaps matches TRBD2 (6 bases). V shed 11 bases and J shed 0 bases, with 13 bases lying between them. This CDR3 region has 14 residues. Germline assignment: CDR1 SGHTA and CDR2 FQGNSA. The CDR3 bases are TGTGCCTTGGGGGGACGCGCGAACACCGGGGAGCTGTTTTTT. Amino acid sequence: CALGGRANTGELFF.

J is TRBJ2-5 and V is TRBV9, with a possible D match to TRBD1 (5 bases). The CDR3 sequence is 15 residues long. Germline V lookup: CDR1 SGDLS, CDR2 YYNGEE. Trimming removed 4 bases at V and 5 bases at J, with 18 bases between. The CDR3 protein is CASSLQSDIWETQYF. In DNA, the CDR3 is TGTGCCAGCAGCCTACAGTCGGACATCTGGGAGACCCAGTACTTC. Together with reference TRBV9 and TRBJ2-5, the CDR3 gives the full variable domain: DSGVTQTPKHLITATGQRVTLRCSPRSGDLSVYWYQQSLDQGLQFLIQYYNGEERAKGNILERFSAQQFPDLHSELNLSSLELGDSALYFCASSLQSDIWETQYFGPGTRLLVL.